The 22 T cell receptor beta chains in this list originate from one sample, sequenced in a study of blood T cell repertoires in COVID-19. Some clones are missing from TCRdb's copy, which holds only in-frame ones; the method was immunoSEQ multiplex PCR. The table includes fewer than 150,000 clones, roughly 86% detected once. The sample consisted of peripheral blood. These receptors were obtained from a woman aged 45-65 years who had recovered from COVID-19.

The DNA for the CDR3 is TGTGCCAGCAGCCCCCGGACAGGCCAGAACACTGAAGCTTTCTTT. Protein sequence: CASSPRTGQNTEAFF. This chain uses TRBV5-4 with TRBJ1-1; 7 positions match TRBD1. The trim removed 4 bases at V and 1 base at J, leaving 7 bases unmatched. The CDR3 is 15 amino acids. The germline gives CDR1 SGHNT, CDR2 YYREEE (reference sequence). The full variable domain, completed using reference TRBV5-4 and TRBJ1-1, is ETGVTQSPTHLIKTRGQQVTLRCSSQSGHNTVSWYQQALGQGPQFIFQYYREEENGRGNFPPRFSGLQFPNYSSELNVNALELDDSALYLCASSPRTGQNTEAFFGQGTRLTVV.

The chain has TRBV30 and TRBJ1-1; D may be TRBD1 (5 bases). V lost 0 bases to trimming and J lost 3 bases, with 11 bases between them. This CDR3 spans 14 amino acids. Germline CDR1 is GTSNPN and CDR2 is SVGIG (reference sequence). CDR3 DNA sequence: TGTGCCTGGAGTGTAGAGGAGGGGTACACTGAAGCTTTCTTT. Its translation: CAWSVEEGYTEAFF.

The V and J genes are TRBV2 and TRBJ1-5; possibly TRBD1 for D (6 bases). Deletions cut 6 bases from V and 5 bases from J, with 14 bases between. This CDR3 has 14 amino acids. Per the germline V gene, CDR1 is SNHLY and CDR2 is FYNNEI. CDR3 region: CASRGGQTYQPQHF. In DNA form, the CDR3 reads TGTGCCAGCAGGGGTGGACAGACCTATCAGCCCCAGCATTTT.

This clone was seen more than once but under ten times. The genes are TRBV30 and TRBJ1-6, with D unclear. The germline gives CDR1 GTSNPN, CDR2 SVGIG (reference sequence). This CDR3 has 13 residues. Trimming shortened V by 1 base and J by 14 bases, and 15 bases separated the two germline ends. CDR3 region: CAWSAQAIGALHF. The CDR3 region has the DNA TGTGCCTGGAGTGCCCAGGCCATCGGGGCCCTCCACTTT.

The V and J genes are TRBV6-1 and TRBJ2-7; tentative D call: TRBD2 (5 bases). Per the germline V gene, CDR1 is MNHNS and CDR2 is SASEGT. The CDR3 is made up of 14 amino acids. Trimming took off 2 bases at V and 5 bases at J, with 13 bases between the two ends. The DNA for the CDR3 is TGTGCCAGCAGTGAAAGAGGGTCAAGGGACGAGCAGTACTTC. Encoded protein: CASSERGSRDEQYF.

This clone was counted a few times. This rearrangement joins TRBV11-2 to TRBJ2-6; 7 bases are a match to TRBD1. This CDR3 comprises 17 residues. Germline assignment: CDR1 SGHAT and CDR2 FQNNGV. V lost 0 bases and J lost 2; bases outside the gene matches: 4. CDR3 protein: CASSLDRGFTGANVLTF. The CDR3, as DNA: TGTGCCAGCAGCTTAGACAGGGGGTTCACTGGGGCCAACGTCCTGACTTTC.

The chain has TRBV11-1 and TRBJ2-1; D uncertain. V was clipped by 3 bases and J by 3 bases, with 6 bases between them. There are 13 residues in the CDR3. The germline gives CDR1 SGHAT, CDR2 FQDESV (reference sequence). The CDR3 DNA reads TGTGCCAGCAGCTTTAGTTTCTACAATGAGCAGTTCTTC. It translates to CASSFSFYNEQFF.

The J gene is TRBJ2-6, the V gene TRBV19; possibly TRBD1 for D (6 bases). With 10 bases removed from V and 3 bases from J, the gap between germline ends came to 13 bases. The CDR3 consists of 14 residues. From germline, CDR1 is LNHDA and CDR2 SQIVND (reference sequence). CDR3 in DNA: TGTGCCACCATCGACAGGCGTGGGGCCAACGTCCTGACTTTC. Translating gives CATIDRRGANVLTF.

The chain employs TRBV7-2 and TRBJ1-2; TRBD1 aligns across 7 bases. The junction had 5 bases not matched to a gene; V was cut back by 4 bases and J by 3 bases. This CDR3 is built from 14 residues. CDR1 and CDR2 from the germline V gene are SGHTA and FQGNSA. This chain's CDR3 is CASSWVDRDYGYTF. The CDR3 DNA follows: TGTGCCAGCAGCTGGGTAGACAGGGACTATGGCTACACCTTC.

The chain carries TRBV5-1 and TRBJ1-6, with 8 nucleotides matching TRBD1. The CDR3 covers 16 residues. Losses at the gene ends were 4 bases for V and 9 bases for J; bases not matched to a gene: 12. Germline assignment: CDR1 SGHRS and CDR2 YFSETQ. The CDR3 is CASSLTQTGGGSPLHF. For the CDR3, the DNA is TGCGCCAGCAGCCTAACCCAAACAGGGGGAGGTTCACCCCTCCACTTT.

This clone was counted ten times or more. This sequence joins TRBV30 and TRBJ1-2, with 7 positions matching TRBD1. Germline V gene sequence: CDR1 GTSNPN, CDR2 SVGIG (reference sequence). With 6 bases clipped from V and 2 bases from J, the junction kept 9 bases outside the gene matches. The CDR3 length is 14 residues. CDR3 sequence: CACAQGTLNYGYTF. CDR3 coding DNA: TGTGCCTGCGCACAGGGGACCCTAAACTATGGCTACACCTTC.

The chain is built from TRBV5-1 and TRBJ2-1, with 8 bases lining up with TRBD1. The CDR3 runs 15 residues. Germline CDR1 SGHRS, CDR2 YFSETQ. Losses at the gene ends were 4 bases for V and 4 bases for J; bases not matched to a gene: 7. CDR3 in DNA: TGCGCCAGCAGCCCCAGGGGGCTTTTGTACAATGAGCAGTTCTTC. This translates into CASSPRGLLYNEQFF.

The chain couples TRBV10-3 to TRBJ2-5, with 9 nucleotides matching TRBD1. This CDR3 has 14 residues. Losses at the gene ends were 4 bases for V and 2 bases for J; bases not matched to a gene: 2. Germline-derived CDR1 and CDR2 are ENHRY and SYGVKD. The CDR3: CAISGGQGQETQYF. Here the CDR3 DNA reads TGTGCCATCAGTGGGGGACAGGGTCAAGAGACCCAGTACTTC.

The gene calls are TRBV28 and TRBJ2-1; a possible D gene is TRBD2 (7 bases). V was trimmed by 9 bases and J by 10 bases, leaving 19 bases between them. The germline V gene encodes CDR1 MDHEN and CDR2 SYDVKM. The CDR3 sequence is 13 residues long. The CDR3 spells CASRGAADVEQFF. The DNA of the CDR3 is TGTGCCAGTCGGGGGGCCGCCGACGTGGAGCAGTTCTTC.

Turning to this clone: At one boundary the junction diverges from the germline segment, which might be a read error. The CDR3 DNA is TGCAGCGTTGCTGTAGCGGGGTTGCCTATCTTC. This encodes CSVAVAGLPIF. This chain joins TRBV29-1 and TRBJ1-2; D not resolved. Germline V gene lookup returns CDR1 SQVTM and CDR2 ANQGSEA. This CDR3 is 11 amino acids long. Combining the CDR3 with reference TRBV29-1 and TRBJ1-2 gives the whole variable domain SAVISQKPSRDICQRGTSLTIQCQVDSQVTMMFWYRQQPGQSLTLIATANQGSEATYESGFVIDKFPISRPNLTFSTLTVSNMSPEDSSIYLCSVAVAGLPIFGSGTRLTVV.

The rearrangement joins TRBV21-1 to TRBJ1-1. TRBV21-1 is labeled a pseudogene. The CDR3 covers 16 residues. The CDR3 DNA sequence: TGTGCCAGCAGCAACGCAGGGACTATTCTGAACACTGAAGCTTTCTTT. Translation gives CASSNAGTILNTEAFF.

This rearrangement joins TRBV5-1 to TRBJ2-1, with 9 bases fitting TRBD1. Germline trimming cut 4 bases from V and 7 bases from J; bases unmatched to any gene: 6. The CDR3 spans 14 residues. The germline V gene has CDR1 SGHRS and CDR2 YFSETQ. The CDR3 protein is CASSETGTGNEQFF. In DNA, the CDR3 is TGCGCCAGCAGCGAAACCGGGACAGGGAATGAGCAGTTCTTC.

This chain links TRBV19 with TRBJ1-2; no clear D gene. The CDR3 is 13 residues long. Germline V gene data show CDR1 as LNHDA and CDR2 as SQIVND (reference sequence). V was pared by 6 bases and J by 5 bases, with 13 bases between. The CDR3 DNA reads as TGTGCCAGTAGAGTACCGGGTCTTTATGGCTACACCTTC. It is translated as CASRVPGLYGYTF.

The chain recombines TRBV2 with TRBJ2-1; a possible D gene is TRBD2 (5 bases). V dropped 6 bases and J dropped 7 bases, with 19 bases sitting between them. CDR1 is SNHLY and CDR2 is FYNNEI in the germline V gene. CDR3 length equals 15 residues. CDR3: CASSELVAPWNEQFF. Written as DNA, the CDR3 is TGTGCCAGCAGCGAACTAGTAGCCCCGTGGAATGAGCAGTTCTTC.

V is TRBV6-5 and J is TRBJ1-4; D call uncertain. The V gene's germline CDR1 is MNHEY and CDR2 SVGAGI. Between the trimmed V and J ends, which lost 0 bases and 8 bases, there was a span of 10 bases. This CDR3 has 14 amino acids. CDR3 sequence reads: CASSYSGVREKLFF. The CDR3 DNA reads as TGTGCCAGCAGTTACTCCGGGGTTCGGGAAAAACTGTTTTTT.

The J gene is TRBJ1-2, the V gene TRBV2, with D possibly being TRBD1 (5 bases). The germline V gene encodes CDR1 SNHLY and CDR2 FYNNEI. Trimming took 4 bases from V and 6 from J, leaving 9 bases between them. CDR3 length: 12 residues. The CDR3 region has the DNA TGTGCCAGCAGTGCCCAACAGGATGGCTACACCTTC. It is translated as CASSAQQDGYTF.

This rearrangement joins TRBV10-3 to TRBJ1-3, with unresolved D. Trimming cost V 4 bases and J 4 bases, with 14 bases left between them. Germline V gives CDR1 ENHRY, CDR2 SYGVKD. The CDR3 is 15 residues long. In DNA form, the CDR3 reads TGTGCCATCAGTGCCTACGGGGAGGTAGGAAACACCATATATTTT. Translated, it gives CAISAYGEVGNTIYF.